This T cell receptor (beta chain) is from a study of blood T cell repertoires in COVID-19. Turning to the study itself: PBMCs, B-cell-depleted T cells, or T cells provided the cDNA or gDNA that made up the material.

This CDR3 region has 15 residues. The germline V and J ends were trimmed by 5 bases and 7 bases, with 15 bases remaining between them. Germline loops: CDR1 SGHVS, CDR2 FNYEAQ. Only a few counts were recorded for this clone. TCRdb's table, derived via immunoSEQ multiplex PCR, lists solely in-frame clones and lacks some. The sample records about 80,000 clones, approximately 76% being singletons. Sequencing was done on a sample of peripheral blood. The sequence came from a man aged 65 to 85 with active or convalescent COVID-19. This chain uses TRBV7-6 with TRBJ1-6, with D possibly matching TRBD1 (5 bases). The CDR3 DNA reads as TGTGCCAGCAGCAGAACCGGGACTGTAAATTCACCCCTCCACTTT. Translation: CASSRTGTVNSPLHF.